This TCR beta chain was sequenced during a study of T cell repertoires in ileal Crohn's disease. Turning to the study itself: About half received postoperative treatment, under 14 with thiopurines and around 18 anti-TNF.

Time point: neoterminal ileum biopsy at postoperative endoscopy, about 6 months after surgery. The CDR3 consists of 11 residues. The germline gives CDR1 DFQATT, CDR2 SNEGSKA (reference sequence). In the case of this clone: Its target is not known.

Sequencing used immunoSEQ multiplex PCR; TCRdb keeps in-frame clones, though not all of them. The sample carries some 10,000 clones, around 75% recorded once. General study findings and limits: High-frequency clones were more common in sorted CD8 than CD4 cells. Compared with non-smokers, active smokers at surgery showed more clonal expansions. Postoperative endoscopy occurred within one year, median about 7.5 months.

The chain couples TRBV20-1 to TRBJ1-1, with a tentative D call TRBD1 (5 bases). The TCR sequence derives from an adult with Crohn's disease. Material: ileal tissue. CDR3 nucleotide sequence: TGCAGCACAGGCCTGAACACTGAAGCTTTCTTT. The encoded protein is CSTGLNTEAFF.